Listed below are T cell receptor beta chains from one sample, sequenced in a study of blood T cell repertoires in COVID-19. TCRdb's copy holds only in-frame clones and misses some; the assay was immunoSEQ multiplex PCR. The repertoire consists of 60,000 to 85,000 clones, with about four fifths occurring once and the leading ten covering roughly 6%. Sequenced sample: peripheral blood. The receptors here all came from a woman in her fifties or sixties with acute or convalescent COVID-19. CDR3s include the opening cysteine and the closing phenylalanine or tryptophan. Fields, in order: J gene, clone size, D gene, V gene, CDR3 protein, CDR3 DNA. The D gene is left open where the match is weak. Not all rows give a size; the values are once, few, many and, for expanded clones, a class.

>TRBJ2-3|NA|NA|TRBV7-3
CASSRKLLDTQYF
TGTGCCAGCAGCCGAAAGTTACTAGATACGCAGTATTTT
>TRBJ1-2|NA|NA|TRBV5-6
CASSSGRAGNYGYTF
TGTGCCAGCAGCTCCGGGAGGGCGGGAAACTATGGCTACACCTTC
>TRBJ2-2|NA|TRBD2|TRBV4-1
CASSPRTSGPTGELFF
TGCGCCAGCAGCCCCCGGACTAGCGGGCCCACCGGGGAGCTGTTTTTT
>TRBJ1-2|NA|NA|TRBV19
CASTTGEASDGYTF
TGTGCCAGTACCACCGGGGAGGCGTCGGATGGCTACACCTTC
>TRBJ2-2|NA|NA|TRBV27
CASSLVTVNTGELFF
TGTGCCAGCAGTTTGGTGACAGTAAACACCGGGGAGCTGTTTTTT
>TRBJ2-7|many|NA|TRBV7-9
CASSLDAFPHYEQYF
TGTGCCAGCAGCTTAGACGCGTTCCCGCACTACGAGCAGTACTTC
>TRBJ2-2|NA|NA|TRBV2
CASSDPGGLTGELFF
TGTGCCAGCAGTGACCCAGGGGGGCTCACCGGGGAGCTGTTTTTT
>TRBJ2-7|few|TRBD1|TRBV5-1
CASSLVWGQGNEQYF
TGCGCCAGCAGCTTGGTGTGGGGACAGGGGAACGAGCAGTACTTC
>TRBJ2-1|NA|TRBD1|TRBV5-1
CASSPETGGLGGEQFF
TGCGCCAGCAGCCCCGAGACAGGGGGCCTAGGGGGTGAGCAGTTCTTC
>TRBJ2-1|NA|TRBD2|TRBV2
CASSLAGSSYNEQFF
TGTGCCAGCAGTTTAGCGGGGAGCTCCTACAATGAGCAGTTCTTC
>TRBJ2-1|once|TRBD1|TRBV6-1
CASSEALVGQGNEQFF
TGTGCCAGCAGTGAAGCGCTTGTGGGACAGGGTAATGAGCAGTTCTTC
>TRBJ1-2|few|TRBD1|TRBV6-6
CASSYGTENYGYTF
TGTGCCAGCAGTTACGGGACAGAAAACTATGGCTACACCTTC
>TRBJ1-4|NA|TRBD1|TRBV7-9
CASSLMGQGAPNEKLFF
TGTGCCAGCAGCTTAATGGGACAGGGGGCGCCTAATGAAAAACTGTTTTTT
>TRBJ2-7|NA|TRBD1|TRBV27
CASSLVGTGEIEQYF
TGTGCCAGCAGTTTAGTCGGGACAGGGGAGATCGAGCAGTACTTC
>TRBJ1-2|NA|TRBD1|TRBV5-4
CASNVGGTGRQRYGYTF
TGTGCCAGCAACGTGGGTGGGACAGGGAGGCAGAGGTATGGCTACACCTTC
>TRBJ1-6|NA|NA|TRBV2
CASSLQTSSSPLHF
TGTGCCAGCAGCCTCCAGACAAGTTCCTCACCCCTCCACTTT
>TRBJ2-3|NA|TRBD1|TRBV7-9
CASSRYRGADTQYF
TGTGCCAGCAGCCGATACAGGGGAGCAGATACGCAGTATTTT
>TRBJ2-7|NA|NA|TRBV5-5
CASSLEVGFHEQYF
TGTGCCAGCAGCTTGGAGGTCGGGTTCCACGAGCAGTACTTC
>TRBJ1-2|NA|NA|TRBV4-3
CASSHSSTDRYGYTF
TGCGCCAGCAGCCACTCCTCGACAGATCGCTATGGCTACACCTTC
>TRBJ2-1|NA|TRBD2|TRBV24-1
CATSEAGFNEQFF
TGTGCCACCAGTGAAGCGGGGTTCAATGAGCAGTTCTTC
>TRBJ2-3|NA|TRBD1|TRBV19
CASSGRQGASDTQYF
TGTGCCAGTAGTGGACGACAGGGGGCCTCAGATACGCAGTATTTT
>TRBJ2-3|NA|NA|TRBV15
CATSRDGREDTQYF
TGTGCCACCAGCAGAGATGGACGGGAAGATACGCAGTATTTT
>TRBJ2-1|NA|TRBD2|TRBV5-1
CASSLDRAGGNEQFF
TGCGCCAGCAGCTTGGATCGAGCGGGGGGGAATGAGCAGTTCTTC
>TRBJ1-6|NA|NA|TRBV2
CASSESGRLRNSPLHF
TGTGCCAGCAGTGAAAGCGGTAGGCTGCGGAATTCACCCCTCCACTTT
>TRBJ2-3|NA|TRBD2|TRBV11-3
CASSLSGGAIDTQYF
TGTGCCAGCAGTCTTAGCGGGGGGGCCATAGATACGCAGTATTTT
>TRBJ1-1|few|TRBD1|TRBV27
CASSRTGYTEAFF
TGTGCCAGCAGTAGGACAGGGTACACTGAAGCTTTCTTT